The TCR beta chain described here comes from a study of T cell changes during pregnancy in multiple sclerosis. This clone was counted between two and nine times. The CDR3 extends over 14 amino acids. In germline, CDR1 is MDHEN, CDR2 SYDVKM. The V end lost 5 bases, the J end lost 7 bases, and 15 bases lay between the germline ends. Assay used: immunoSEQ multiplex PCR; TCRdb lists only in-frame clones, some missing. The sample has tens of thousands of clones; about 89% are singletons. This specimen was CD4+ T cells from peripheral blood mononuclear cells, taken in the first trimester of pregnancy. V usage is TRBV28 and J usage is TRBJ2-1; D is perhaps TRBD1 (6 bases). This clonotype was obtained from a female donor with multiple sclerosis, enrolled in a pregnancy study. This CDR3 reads CASSPFGQTNEQFF. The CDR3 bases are TGTGCCAGCAGTCCATTCGGACAGACGAATGAGCAGTTCTTC.